The 24 T cell receptor beta chains given below trace back to one sample, sequenced in a study of T cells in Graves' hyperthyroidism and ophthalmopathy (dated by TCRdb to the late 2010s). Library preparation was by multiplex PCR. Instrument on record: Illumina HiSeq 2000. TCR beta CDR3 regions were amplified from RNA transcripts. For the first round of RT-PCR on the TCR CDR3, the HTBI primer set was used together with the Qiagen OneStep RT-PCR kit. Starting from the raw public reads, TCRdb applied fastp trimming at Q25, assembled clones with MiXCR and retained in-frame beta chains. All rows with the same CDR3 protein become a single entry with the most common DNA and genes. The sample has about 700,000 distinct CDR3 sequences on record, about 45% of them singletons. The ten largest clones take up less than 9% of the sample. Sequenced sample: peripheral blood or thyroid tissue (not recorded which). The receptors here all came from an adult man with Graves' disease, either hyperthyroidism or ophthalmopathy (not recorded which).

This clonotype was recorded at least ten times. The CDR3 region is CASSEPGRNQPQHF. The CDR3 nucleotides are TGTGCCAGCAGCGAGCCAGGGCGCAATCAGCCCCAGCATTTT. V is TRBV7-6 and J is TRBJ1-5; the D gene is possibly TRBD1 (5 bases). CDR3 length: 14 amino acids. The germline gives CDR1 SGHVS, CDR2 FNYEAQ. The ends were cut back, 5 bases at V and 2 bases at J, with 10 bases in the middle.

This chain connects TRBV18 to TRBJ1-6; D ambiguous. Germline V CDR1 and CDR2: KGHSH, LQKENI. V was trimmed by 3 bases and J by 9 bases, leaving 6 bases between them. This CDR3 has 12 amino acids. The CDR3 DNA follows: TGTGCCAGCTCACCTTTTGGTTCACCCCTCCACTTT. Translated, it gives CASSPFGSPLHF.

In its sample, this clonotype was seen a few times. The chain links TRBV20-1 to TRBJ2-7; D is possibly TRBD2 (5 bases). The germline V gene encodes CDR1 DFQATT and CDR2 SNEGSKA (reference sequence). The CDR3 runs to 13 residues. Trimming removed 3 bases from V and 2 bases from J, with 11 bases in between. CDR3 sequence reads: CSARTTRTYEQYF. The CDR3 DNA follows: TGCAGTGCTAGGACTACACGGACCTACGAGCAGTACTTC.

The chain couples TRBV20-1 to TRBJ1-1; possibly TRBD1 for D (5 bases). The V gene's germline CDR1 is DFQATT and CDR2 SNEGSKA (reference sequence). The CDR3 runs to 13 residues. Trimming cost V 5 bases and J 4 bases, with 14 bases left between them. As DNA, the CDR3 is TGCAGTGCTCGCCCGGCAGGGTTCACTGAAGCTTTCTTT. Translation gives CSARPAGFTEAFF.

This clonotype was counted many times. The CDR3 loop is CSVGGPDRAETQYF. For the CDR3, the DNA is TGCAGCGTTGGGGGGCCGGACCGGGCCGAGACCCAGTACTTC. V is TRBV29-1 and J is TRBJ2-5, with D possibly being TRBD1 (6 bases). CDR1 SQVTM and CDR2 ANQGSEA come from the germline V gene. CDR3 length: 14 amino acids. The ends were cut back, 4 bases at V and 5 bases at J, with 17 bases in the middle.

This clonotype was observed at least ten times. The chain combines TRBV10-3 with TRBJ2-5, with 7 bases lining up with TRBD1. J was trimmed by 2 bases and V by 11 bases; bases with no gene match: 11. There are 14 residues in the CDR3. CDR1 and CDR2 (germline): ENHRY, SYGVKD. The CDR3 DNA reads TGTGCCGCCCAGGGGGACAGAAATCAAGAGACCCAGTACTTC. Its protein is CAAQGDRNQETQYF.

This clonotype was recorded many times. The chain carries TRBV7-2 and TRBJ1-6; D remains unclear. V was trimmed by 5 bases and J by 15 bases, leaving 14 bases between them. Germline CDR1 is SGHTA and CDR2 is FQGNSA. There are 12 residues in the CDR3. The CDR3 is CASSPTLSGLHF. The CDR3 DNA sequence: TGTGCCAGCAGCCCCACACTCTCTGGCCTCCACTTT.

This clonotype was observed at least ten times. In DNA, the CDR3 is TGTGCCAGCAGCGGACAGGATTTCGACACTGAAGCTTTCTTT. Amino acid sequence: CASSGQDFDTEAFF. V is TRBV2 and J is TRBJ1-1; 7 bases map to TRBD1. Germline V gene sequence: CDR1 SNHLY, CDR2 FYNNEI. The CDR3 is made up of 14 amino acids. V lost 6 bases to trimming and J lost 3 bases; unmatched junction nucleotides: 7.

This clonotype was observed once. One junction end does not reproduce the germline sequence, and a read error may be involved. The CDR3 bases are TGTGCCATCAGTCCCGGACTAGCGGGGGGGCAAGAGACCCAGTACTTC. It is translated as CAISPGLAGGQETQYF. The chain employs TRBV25-1 and TRBJ2-5, with 15 bases that match TRBD2. Germline values: CDR1 MGHDK, CDR2 SYGVNS. The CDR3 runs 16 residues.

A few counts support this clonotype. A much larger clonotype is one base distant, so this may be a read error. This chain connects TRBV10-3 to TRBJ1-2, with 7 nucleotides matching TRBD1. The length of the CDR3 is 15 residues. V trimming: 3 bases; J trimming: 4 bases; junction bases outside the gene matches: 8. Germline V CDR1 and CDR2: ENHRY, SYGVKD. CDR3 sequence: CAISEERQGSYGYTF. The CDR3 DNA reads TGTGCCATCAGTGAAGAAAGACAGGGAAGCTATGGCTACACCTTC.

V and J are TRBV6-4 and TRBJ2-7; D could derive from TRBD1 or TRBD2 (5 bases each). Germline CDR1 MRHNA, CDR2 SNTAGT. Trimming cost V 2 bases and J 0 bases, with 14 bases left between them. The CDR3 contains 16 residues. In DNA form, the CDR3 reads TGTGCCAGCAGTGACGTCGGGACGAGTTCCTCCTACGAGCAGTACTTC. Protein: CASSDVGTSSSYEQYF.

In this sample, this clonotype turned up a few times. This chain uses TRBV7-9 with TRBJ1-1; D possibly corresponds to TRBD1 (6 bases). Germline V gene lookup returns CDR1 SEHNR and CDR2 FQNEAQ (reference sequence). The ends were cut back, 3 bases at V and 7 bases at J, with 9 bases in the middle. This CDR3 contains 12 residues. Written as DNA, the CDR3 is TGTGCCAGCAGCTTGGGGGCTCTTGAAGCTTTCTTT. Its translation: CASSLGALEAFF. The variable domain in full, with the rest retrieved from reference TRBV7-9 and TRBJ1-1, is DTGVSQNPRHKITKRGQNVTFRCDPISEHNRLYWYRQTLGQGPEFLTYFQNEAQLEKSRLLSDRFSAERPKGSFSTLEIQRTEQGDSAMYLCASSLGALEAFFGQGTRLTVV.

The chain carries TRBV7-9 and TRBJ1-2, with 7 bases that match TRBD1. This CDR3 has 14 residues. Germline CDR1 SEHNR, CDR2 FQNEAQ (reference sequence). V lost 2 bases and J lost 4; bases outside the gene matches: 4. The CDR3 sequence: CASSLMGDSYGYTF. The CDR3 DNA reads TGTGCCAGCAGCTTAATGGGGGACAGCTATGGCTACACCTTC.

The chain recombines TRBV7-9 with TRBJ1-2; D is unresolved. Germline V gene sequence: CDR1 SEHNR, CDR2 FQNEAQ (reference sequence). With 0 bases removed from V and 5 bases from J, the gap between germline ends came to 19 bases. The CDR3 is 17 amino acids. The CDR3, as DNA: TGTGCCAGCAGCTTAGCCGGGCTTCGGGTAGGCGCTTATGGCTACACCTTC. The encoded protein is CASSLAGLRVGAYGYTF.

This clonotype was detected many times. The chain has TRBV29-1 and TRBJ1-2, with D uncertain. Germline CDR1 SQVTM, CDR2 ANQGSEA. The CDR3 runs 12 residues. Deletions cut 2 bases from V and 3 bases from J, with 7 bases between. CDR3 nucleotide sequence: TGCAGCGTTGAACCGGCGGACTATGGCTACACCTTC. Encoded protein: CSVEPADYGYTF. The whole variable domain, filled in from reference TRBV29-1 and TRBJ1-2, reads SAVISQKPSRDICQRGTSLTIQCQVDSQVTMMFWYRQQPGQSLTLIATANQGSEATYESGFVIDKFPISRPNLTFSTLTVSNMSPEDSSIYLCSVEPADYGYTFGSGTRLTVV.

This clonotype was detected many times. This chain links TRBV5-6 with TRBJ2-7, with D maybe TRBD1 (6 bases). The germline gives CDR1 SGHDT, CDR2 YYEEEE. Trimming pared 4 bases from V and 4 bases from J, leaving 12 bases between. The CDR3 totals 13 residues. Here the CDR3 reads CASSGDIEYEQYF. The CDR3 region has the DNA TGTGCCAGCAGCGGGGACATCGAGTACGAGCAGTACTTC.

This clonotype was seen a few times. This sequence joins TRBV2 and TRBJ1-1; unclear D gene. CDR1 is SNHLY, CDR2 FYNNEI, per germline. V was cut by 5 bases and J by 0 bases, with 13 bases left in between. This CDR3 is built from 15 residues. The CDR3 DNA is TGTGCCAGCAGTTTTGAGTCCCGGATGAACACTGAAGCTTTCTTT. Its protein is CASSFESRMNTEAFF.

The J gene is TRBJ1-5, the V gene TRBV9; 7 nucleotides align to TRBD1. The CDR3 is 12 amino acids. CDR1 and CDR2 (germline): SGDLS, YYNGEE. With 6 bases clipped from V and 5 bases from J, the junction kept 2 bases outside the gene matches. The DNA for the CDR3 is TGTGCCAGCACCGGGACAGATCAGCCCCAGCATTTT. This gives the protein CASTGTDQPQHF.

The chain employs TRBV5-1 and TRBJ1-1; tentative D call: TRBD1 (6 bases). Germline lookup yields CDR1 SGHRS and CDR2 YFSETQ. The ends were cut back, 3 bases at V and 3 bases at J, with 12 bases in the middle. CDR3 size: 14 residues. CDR3 amino acids: CASSWVDSHTEAFF. CDR3 DNA sequence: TGCGCCAGCAGCTGGGTGGACAGCCACACTGAAGCTTTCTTT.

Turning to this clonotype: A much larger clone lies a single base off, so this may be a read error. The rearrangement joins TRBV20-1 to TRBJ1-2; tentative D call: TRBD1 (6 bases). The CDR3 has 13 residues. Germline values: CDR1 DFQATT, CDR2 SNEGSKA (reference sequence). CDR3 sequence: CSGAGTPDYGYSF. The CDR3 coding sequence is TGCAGTGGTGCCGGGACACCAGACTATGGCTACAGCTTC.

The J gene is TRBJ2-5, the V gene TRBV6-1; tentatively, D is TRBD2 (6 bases). The germline V gene encodes CDR1 MNHNS and CDR2 SASEGT. V lost 2 bases and J 0 bases, leaving 19 bases between the germline ends. There are 18 residues in the CDR3. CDR3 region: CASSEIRSGGVYQETQYF. As DNA, the CDR3 is TGTGCCAGCAGTGAAATAAGGTCGGGCGGGGTGTACCAAGAGACCCAGTACTTC.

As concerns this clonotype: The junction departs from the called germline gene at one end, perhaps through a read error. This sequence joins TRBV9 and TRBJ1-1, with a tentative D call TRBD1 (5 bases). There are 11 residues in the CDR3. CDR1 SGDLS and CDR2 YYNGEE come from the germline V gene. The CDR3 spells CASSSGHEVFF. Written as DNA, the CDR3 is TGTGCCAGCAGCTCGGGGCACGAAGTTTTCTTT.

This clonotype showed up just a few times. One junction end disagrees with the germline gene, perhaps due to a read error. V is TRBV4-1 and J is TRBJ1-1; tentatively, D is TRBD1 (6 bases). The CDR3 runs to 12 residues. From germline, CDR1 is MGHRA and CDR2 YSYEKL. CDR3 in DNA: TGCGCCAGCGGCCACAGGGCTGGTGAAGCTTTCTTT. It translates to CASGHRAGEAFF.

The chain combines TRBV19 with TRBJ1-4; possible D gene TRBD1, 6 bases. The germline CDR1 and CDR2 sequences are LNHDA and SQIVND (reference sequence). This CDR3 contains 16 residues. Trimming stripped 6 bases from V and 8 bases from J, with 22 bases between. CDR3 protein: CASRDPREEGQEKLFF. The CDR3 DNA reads TGTGCCAGTAGGGACCCCCGGGAAGAGGGACAAGAAAAACTGTTTTTT.